This TCR beta chain was captured by sequencing in a study of persistence of HIV-infected CD4 T cells (dated by TCRdb to about 2020). Background for the entire study: The study isolated CMV- and HIV-1 Gag-responding CD4+ T cells from ART-treated individuals to examine antigen-driven clonal expansion of HIV-1-infected cells. Suppressive ART had been received by participants for a median of about eight years. Peripheral blood samples of up to about 200 mL were collected at multiple time points, except for a couple of participants, who underwent leukapheresis at a single time point. The clonality of all cells in each sorted population was assessed by TCRbeta sequencing, whereas the clonality of infected cells was assessed by proviral sequencing. For the TCR cluster analysis across participants, 8 or 9 participants were included for CMV and six or seven participants for Gag. Paper-wide results and their limitations: Significantly lower TCRbeta richness was observed in CMV- and Gag-responding cells than in anti-CD3/anti-CD28-responding cells, and higher oligoclonality was observed in CMV-responding cells than in CD3/CD28-stimulated and Gag-responding cells. Enrichment of degenerate expanded CDR3beta sequences was found in antigen-responding cells, suggesting convergent selection of CD4+ responses to CMV and Gag. Few individuals were included in the study, and only a limited range of antigens was tested. Within the same sorted populations, how oligoclonal the TCRs were correlated with how oligoclonal the proviruses were. Because the TCR analyses were done in bulk, restricting them to just the rare CMV-responding cells that actually carried HIV-1 proviruses was not possible.

There are 15 amino acids in the CDR3, from cysteine to phenylalanine inclusive. This entry keeps only the CDR3 DNA: 45 bases, framed from base 1. CDR1 and CDR2 (SGDLS, YYNGEE) derive from the germline V gene. The junction carries 7 bases between V and J, which are trimmed by 2 bases and 1 base respectively. In the paper's terms, the treatment or condition label means: suppressive antiretroviral therapy. A pool of overlapping 15-mer peptides from HIV-1 Gag, at around 0.99 ug per peptide per mL, was used to stimulate the cells. Nonresponding CD40L-negative CD69-negative CD45RO-high memory CD4+ T cells were sorted as memory populations depleted of antigen-responding cells. Participants were HIV-1-infected adults who started suppressive ART during chronic infection. Plasma HIV-1 RNA had been undetectable (below 50 copies/mL) in participants for at least 4 years. To be included, a participant needed positive CMV serology and a CD4+ T cell count above 400 cells/uL. Before stimulation, PBMCs were isolated using density centrifugation and then depleted of CD8+ T cells. For 15 to 20 hours, the CD8-depleted PBMCs were stimulated with anti-CD28/CD49d costimulation, a CD40-blocking antibody, and enfuvirtide to prevent new infections. Cell sorting was performed on a Beckman Coulter MoFlo Legacy or XDP sorter, and dead cells were excluded with propidium iodide. Genomic DNA was extracted with the QIAamp DNA Mini Kit for samples above one million cells, otherwise with the Quick-DNA Microprep Kit.

The immunoSEQ hsTCRB assay version 4, run in survey mode, was used to sequence TCRbeta repertoires from genomic DNA. For TCRbeta sequencing, genomic DNA was diluted to approximately 9.9 ng/uL, and up to 1 ug was used per sample. As for the authors' bioinformatics: Analysis of the TCRbeta data was done in ImmunoSeq Analyzer 3.0, and diversity was computed on productive nucleotide rearrangements. The improved Chao index was used to estimate lower-bound TCR diversity, and the Gini coefficient was used to estimate clonality using the Immunarch R package. Different nucleotide rearrangements encoding the same CDR3beta amino acid sequence were treated as distinct clonotypes. Differential abundance analysis identified TCRbeta sequences significantly enriched in antigen-responding cells relative to anti-CD3/anti-CD28-activated cells. TCRs were clustered by predicted peptide-MHC specificity with GLIPH2, both within individual participants and across merged participant data sets. The table comes from immuneACCESS by way of TCRdb, which keeps in-frame sequences with V and J called. Part of the clones is missing from these tables; in studies checked, under half for an unresolved V gene and the rest for unknown reasons. V and J calls plus clone size are reproduced from that table; the DNA served to infer D and trimming. Within this sample are 64,000 or so clones, with over 60% of them counted one time only. About 1.8% of the sample comes from the top ten.

In the case of this clone: The antigen it binds to is not known. No per-base quality is available; no much larger clone lies one base away. Other DNA variants within this sample encode the same CDR3.

This TCR was recovered from an adult man with HIV who was CMV-seropositive. The sample here was CD4+ T cells sorted from PBMCs after roughly 18-hour stimulation, taken from a patient who received antiretroviral therapy. The intended sense of this specimen's cell subset or site label: CD40L-CD69- CD45RO-high memory CD4 T cells not responding to Gag peptides. The rearrangement joined TRBV9 to TRBJ2-6; TRBD1 is a weak D gene call, 6 bases matching. The CDR3 protein sequence reads: CASSVQGSGANVLTF. The sequence in DNA is TGTGCCAGCAGCGTGCAGGGGTCTGGGGCCAACGTCCTGACTTTC.